This TCR beta chain is drawn from a study of T cells in Graves' hyperthyroidism and ophthalmopathy. General study findings and limits: By a 13 V-J model, ophthalmopathy was set apart from stable hyperthyroidism.

This clonotype was recorded many times. The antigen is not known. The CDR3 is 15 residues long. Germline loops: CDR1 MDHEN, CDR2 SYDVKM. Trimming stripped 3 bases from V and 6 bases from J, with 15 bases between. Researchers took RNA transcripts and amplified the TCR beta CDR3 regions from them. Primed by the HTBI set, a first-round RT-PCR was run on the TCR CDR3. Via MiXCR, TCRdb re-called the multiplex PCR reads, giving one row per CDR3 protein. The repertoire holds about 640,000 distinct CDR3 sequences, with roughly 14% as singletons. The sample comprised blood. V is TRBV28 and J is TRBJ2-1; D is tentatively TRBD1 or TRBD2 (5 bases each). This TCR was recovered from a woman in her forties or fifties with Graves' ophthalmopathy. As DNA, the CDR3 is TGTGCCAGCAGTTTTAGGAGGAACGGGGCCAATGAGCAGTTCTTC. Its translation: CASSFRRNGANEQFF.